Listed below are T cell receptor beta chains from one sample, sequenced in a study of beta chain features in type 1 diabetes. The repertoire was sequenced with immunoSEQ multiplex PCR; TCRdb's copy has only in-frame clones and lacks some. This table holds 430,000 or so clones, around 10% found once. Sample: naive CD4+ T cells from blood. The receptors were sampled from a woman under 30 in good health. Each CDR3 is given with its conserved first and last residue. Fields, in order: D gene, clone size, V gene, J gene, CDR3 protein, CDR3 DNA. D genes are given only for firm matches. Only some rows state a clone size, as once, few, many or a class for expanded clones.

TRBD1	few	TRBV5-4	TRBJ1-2	CASSPDREKDYGYTF	TGTGCCAGCAGCCCCGACAGGGAAAAGGACTATGGCTACACCTTC
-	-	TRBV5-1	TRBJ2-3	CASSLGAGPPDTQYF	TGCGCCAGCAGCTTGGGCGCGGGGCCGCCAGATACGCAGTATTTT
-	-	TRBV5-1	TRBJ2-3	CASSWGGRTDTQYF	TGCGCCAGCAGCTGGGGTGGGCGCACAGATACGCAGTATTTT
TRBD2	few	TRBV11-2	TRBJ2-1	CASTITGTSGSREQFF	TGTGCCAGCACGATTACCGGGACTAGCGGGTCTCGTGAGCAGTTCTTC
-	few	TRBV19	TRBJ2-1	CASSPSWLDRSWSYNEQFF	TGTGCCAGTAGCCCTTCTTGGCTAGATAGGTCGTGGTCCTACAATGAGCAGTTCTTC
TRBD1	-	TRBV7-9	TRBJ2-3	CASSLQGADTQYF	TGTGCCAGCAGCCTACAGGGGGCCGATACGCAGTATTTT
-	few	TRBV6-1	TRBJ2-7	CASSEAPNYEQYF	TGTGCCAGCAGTGAAGCCCCTAACTACGAGCAGTACTTC
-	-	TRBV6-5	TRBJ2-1	CATGRDRPYNEQFF	TGTGCCACCGGGAGGGACAGGCCCTACAATGAGCAGTTCTTC
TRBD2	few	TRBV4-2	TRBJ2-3	CASRITLASGNTDTQYF	TGTGCCAGCAGGATAACCTTGGCTAGCGGAAACACAGATACGCAGTATTTT
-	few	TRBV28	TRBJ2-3	CASSDLTDTQYF	TGTGCCAGCAGCGACCTCACAGATACGCAGTATTTT
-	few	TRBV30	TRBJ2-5	CAWSGASWYQETQYF	TGTGCCTGGAGTGGGGCTAGCTGGTACCAAGAGACCCAGTACTTC
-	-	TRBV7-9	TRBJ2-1	CASSSGALGHNEQFF	TGTGCCAGCAGCTCGGGGGCCCTGGGACACAATGAGCAGTTCTTC
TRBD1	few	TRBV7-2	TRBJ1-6	CASSRMFMGQGNSPLHF	TGTGCCAGCAGCCGGATGTTTATGGGACAGGGAAATTCACCCCTCCACTTT
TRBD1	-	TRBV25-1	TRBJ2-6	CASSAARGRVVGANVLTF	TGTGCCAGCAGTGCTGCCAGGGGGCGAGTAGTTGGGGCCAACGTCCTGACTTTC
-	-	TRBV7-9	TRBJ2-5	CASSRPPLQETQYF	TGTGCCAGCAGCCGTCCCCCCCTACAAGAGACCCAGTACTTC
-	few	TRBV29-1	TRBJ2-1	CSVAGVGEQFF	TGCAGCGTTGCGGGGGTCGGGGAGCAGTTCTTC
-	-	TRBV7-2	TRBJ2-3	CASSLVSSGADTQYF	TGTGCCAGCAGCTTAGTGAGCTCGGGTGCAGATACGCAGTATTTT
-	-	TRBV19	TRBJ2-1	CASSIEGWGYNEQFF	TGTGCCAGTAGTATAGAGGGCTGGGGCTACAATGAGCAGTTCTTC
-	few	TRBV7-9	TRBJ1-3	CASSPGGSSGNTIYF	TGTGCCAGCAGCCCCGGCGGGAGCTCTGGAAACACCATATATTTT
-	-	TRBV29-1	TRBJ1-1	CSVESGHRQAFF	TGCAGCGTTGAAAGTGGCCACCGACAAGCTTTCTTT
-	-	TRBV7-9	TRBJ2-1	CASSSKNEQFF	TGTGCCAGCAGCTCCAAAAATGAGCAGTTCTTC
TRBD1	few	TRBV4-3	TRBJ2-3	CASSYGQDTDTQYF	TGCGCCAGCAGTTACGGACAGGACACAGATACGCAGTATTTT
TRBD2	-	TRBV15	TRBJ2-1	CATSRSLAAGSSWYNEQFF	TGTGCCACCAGCAGGTCCCTCGCAGCGGGGAGCAGTTGGTACAATGAGCAGTTCTTC
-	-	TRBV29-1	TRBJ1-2	CSVAARGYGYTF	TGCAGCGTTGCGGCTCGCGGGTATGGCTACACCTTC
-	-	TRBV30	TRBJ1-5	CAWEMGTGGNQPQHF	TGTGCCTGGGAGATGGGGACCGGGGGCAATCAGCCCCAGCATTTT
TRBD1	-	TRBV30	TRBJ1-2	CAWSRQGAVGYTF	TGTGCCTGGAGCCGACAGGGGGCTGTTGGCTACACCTTC
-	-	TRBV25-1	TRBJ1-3	CASSISMGNTIYF	TGTGCCAGCAGTATCTCCATGGGAAACACCATATATTTT
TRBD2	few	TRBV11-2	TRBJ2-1	CASSREKASGAYNEQFF	TGTGCCAGCAGTCGGGAGAAGGCTAGCGGTGCCTACAATGAGCAGTTCTTC